Listed here are 15 T cell receptor beta chains from one sample, sequenced in a study of blood T cells in healthy people across ages. It was with a sample-barcoded 5' primer and a J-beta primer mix that a second PCR of roughly 7 to 12 cycles was run. TCRdb ran MiXCR on the 5' RACE reads and lists one entry per CDR3 protein. This sample carries about 570,000 distinct CDR3 sequences, about 25% of them seen once, and the ten largest clones take approximately 17%. Material for sequencing was blood. These receptors were obtained from a woman in her 70s in good health.

This clonotype was counted at least ten times. The chain links TRBV6-6 to TRBJ1-2; 8 bases line up with TRBD1. The CDR3 is 14 amino acids. Germline V lookup: CDR1 MNHNY, CDR2 SVGAGI (reference sequence). V shed 6 bases and J 4 bases; nucleotides not matched to a gene: 7. In nucleotides, the CDR3 is TGTGCCAGCAGGACACAGGGGGTAGTCTATGGCTACACCTTC. Translating gives CASRTQGVVYGYTF.

The chain carries TRBV7-2 and TRBJ1-3, with D tentatively TRBD1 (6 bases). V shed 0 bases and J shed 2 bases, with 8 bases lying between them. Germline V gives CDR1 SGHTA, CDR2 FQGNSA. This CDR3 spans 15 amino acids. In DNA, the CDR3 is TGTGCCAGCAGCTTAGCGGCAGGGGCTGGAAACACCATATATTTT. Translation: CASSLAAGAGNTIYF.

The chain recombines TRBV6-5 with TRBJ1-6, with 9 bases fitting TRBD1. The length of the CDR3 is 14 residues. CDR1 MNHEY and CDR2 SVGAGI come from the germline V gene. V lost 6 bases and J lost 7; bases outside the gene matches: 4. As DNA, the CDR3 is TGTGCCAGCAGCCGGGACAGGGTGAATTCACCCCTCCACTTT. It specifies CASSRDRVNSPLHF.

The V and J genes are TRBV4-1 and TRBJ1-5; D call uncertain. CDR1 and CDR2 (germline): MGHRA, YSYEKL. Deletions cut 6 bases from V and 4 bases from J, with 4 bases between. CDR3 length: 11 residues. The CDR3 reads CASRGNQPQHF. The CDR3 DNA sequence: TGCGCCAGCAGGGGGAATCAGCCCCAGCATTTT.

The genes are TRBV29-1 and TRBJ1-4; TRBD1 agrees at 12 bases. CDR3 length: 14 amino acids. Germline V gives CDR1 SQVTM, CDR2 ANQGSEA. The junction had 8 bases not matched to a gene; V was cut back by 0 bases and J by 15 bases. The CDR3 protein is CSVEEGQGARPVFF. The CDR3 region has the DNA TGCAGCGTTGAAGAGGGACAGGGGGCACGGCCCGTGTTTTTT.

This clonotype was seen a handful of times. CDR3 loop: CSARDSSGGARFAQETQYF. The CDR3 nucleotides read TGCAGTGCTAGAGATTCTAGCGGGGGGGCTAGGTTTGCCCAAGAGACCCAGTACTTC. The V and J genes are TRBV20-1 and TRBJ2-5; the match to TRBD2 covers 12 bases. V shed 0 bases, J shed 1 base, and the junction held 12 bases outside the gene matches. This CDR3 is 19 amino acids long. Per germline, CDR1 DFQATT and CDR2 SNEGSKA (reference sequence).

This chain links TRBV5-1 with TRBJ2-2, with TRBD2 matching 7 bases. The CDR3 is 15 amino acids. Germline V gene lookup returns CDR1 SGHRS and CDR2 YFSETQ. With 4 bases clipped from V and 3 bases from J, the junction kept 6 bases outside the gene matches. The chain's CDR3 is CASSPGGQDTGELFF. CDR3 nucleotides: TGCGCCAGCAGCCCGGGAGGTCAGGACACCGGGGAGCTGTTTTTT.

The table lists this clonotype with a few counts. The chain carries TRBV5-1 and TRBJ1-4; maybe TRBD1 (6 bases). The CDR3 loop spans 15 amino acids. Germline V lookup: CDR1 SGHRS, CDR2 YFSETQ. The V end lost 5 bases, the J end lost 2 bases, and 13 bases lay between the germline ends. The CDR3 is CASSTGMNTNEKLFF. CDR3 nucleotides: TGCGCCAGCAGTACAGGGATGAACACTAATGAAAAACTGTTTTTT. Full variable domain (outside the CDR3, taken from reference TRBV5-1 and TRBJ1-4): KAGVTQTPRYLIKTRGQQVTLSCSPISGHRSVSWYQQTPGQGLQFLFEYFSETQRNKGNFPGRFSGRQFSNSRSEMNVSTLELGDSALYLCASSTGMNTNEKLFFGSGTQLSVL.

The V gene is TRBV3-1, the J gene TRBJ2-3; the D gene could be TRBD1 or TRBD2 (6 bases each). V lost 3 bases, J lost 6 bases, and 19 bases lay in between. CDR3 length: 16 residues. CDR1 and CDR2 from the germline V gene are LGHDT and YNNKEL (reference sequence). The CDR3 DNA sequence: TGTGCCAGCAGCCATCGAGGGGGGCCGGGAACTGATACGCAGTATTTT. The encoded protein is CASSHRGGPGTDTQYF.

A few counts support this clonotype. The CDR3: CASSLPGGRVETQYF. CDR3 bases: TGCGCCAGCAGCTTGCCCGGGGGAAGAGTAGAGACCCAGTACTTC. V usage is TRBV5-1 and J usage is TRBJ2-5; tentatively, D is TRBD2 (6 bases). CDR1 is SGHRS and CDR2 is YFSETQ in the germline V gene. Trimming cost V 1 base and J 4 bases, with 14 bases left between them. CDR3 length: 15 residues.

As to this clonotype: Mismatch with germline at one junction end may stem from a read error. The V and J genes are TRBV2 and TRBJ2-6, with 7 positions matching TRBD1. CDR1 is SNHLY, CDR2 FYNNEI, per germline. This CDR3 is built from 20 residues. Here the CDR3 reads CASSAVSTANRGAGANVLTF. CDR3 bases: TGCGCCAGCAGTGCGGTCTCCACCGCAAACAGGGGTGCAGGGGCCAACGTCCTGACTTTC.

This chain links TRBV11-1 with TRBJ1-1; no clear D. The CDR3 is 16 amino acids. Trimming pared 5 bases from V and 1 base from J, leaving 17 bases between. Germline CDR1 SGHAT, CDR2 FQDESV (reference sequence). Here the CDR3 DNA reads TGTGCCAGCAGCGGAGTGGGGTTGGCGGAGAACACTGAAGCTTTCTTT. Translating gives CASSGVGLAENTEAFF.

The chain combines TRBV7-9 with TRBJ2-2; weak D call: TRBD2 (5 bases). The V end was cut by 5 bases, the J end by 2 bases, with 9 bases between. From germline, CDR1 is SEHNR and CDR2 FQNEAQ (reference sequence). The CDR3 spans 14 residues. This CDR3 is CASSPDSNTGELFF. The CDR3 DNA reads TGTGCCAGCAGCCCGGACTCAAACACCGGGGAGCTGTTTTTT.

This chain links TRBV12-3 or TRBV12-4 with TRBJ2-2; D remains ambiguous. With 6 bases removed from V and 6 bases from J, the gap between germline ends came to 11 bases. The CDR3 is made up of 13 amino acids. The CDR3 loop is CASSFGLPGELFF. The CDR3 DNA is TGTGCCAGCAGCTTCGGGCTGCCCGGGGAGCTGTTTTTT.

This sequence joins TRBV5-4 and TRBJ2-1, with 11 bases aligning to TRBD2. Germline values: CDR1 SGHNT, CDR2 YYREEE (reference sequence). V was pared by 4 bases and J by 4 bases, with 4 bases of the junction left unmatched. There are 15 residues in the CDR3. The CDR3 bases are TGTGCCAGCAGCCATAGGACTAGCGGGTACAATGAGCAGTTCTTC. Protein product: CASSHRTSGYNEQFF.